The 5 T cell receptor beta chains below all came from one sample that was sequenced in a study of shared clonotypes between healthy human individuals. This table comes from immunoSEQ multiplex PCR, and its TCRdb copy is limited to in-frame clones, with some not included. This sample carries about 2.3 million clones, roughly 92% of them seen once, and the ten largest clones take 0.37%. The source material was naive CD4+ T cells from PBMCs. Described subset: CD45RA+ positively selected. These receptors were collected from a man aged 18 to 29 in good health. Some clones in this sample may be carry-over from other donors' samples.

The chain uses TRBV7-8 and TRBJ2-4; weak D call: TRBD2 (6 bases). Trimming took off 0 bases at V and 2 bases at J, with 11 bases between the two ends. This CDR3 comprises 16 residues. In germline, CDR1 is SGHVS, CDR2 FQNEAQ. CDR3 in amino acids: CASSLALGGPKNIQYF. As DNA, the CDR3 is TGTGCCAGCAGCTTAGCGCTGGGGGGTCCCAAAAACATTCAGTACTTC.

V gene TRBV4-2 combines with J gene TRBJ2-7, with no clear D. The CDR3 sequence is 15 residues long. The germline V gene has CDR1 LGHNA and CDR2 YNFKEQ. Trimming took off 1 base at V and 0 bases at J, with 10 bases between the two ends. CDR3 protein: CASSQGGDNSYEQYF. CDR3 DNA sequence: TGTGCCAGCAGCCAAGGTGGAGACAACTCCTACGAGCAGTACTTC.

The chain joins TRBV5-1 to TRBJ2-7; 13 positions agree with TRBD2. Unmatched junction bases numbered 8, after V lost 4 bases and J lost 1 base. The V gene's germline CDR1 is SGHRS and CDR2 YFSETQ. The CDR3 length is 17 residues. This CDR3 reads CASSPRTSGRESYEQYF. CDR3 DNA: TGCGCCAGCAGCCCGCGGACTAGCGGGAGAGAGTCCTACGAGCAGTACTTC. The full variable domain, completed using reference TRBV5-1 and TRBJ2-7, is KAGVTQTPRYLIKTRGQQVTLSCSPISGHRSVSWYQQTPGQGLQFLFEYFSETQRNKGNFPGRFSGRQFSNSRSEMNVSTLELGDSALYLCASSPRTSGRESYEQYFGPGTRLTVT.

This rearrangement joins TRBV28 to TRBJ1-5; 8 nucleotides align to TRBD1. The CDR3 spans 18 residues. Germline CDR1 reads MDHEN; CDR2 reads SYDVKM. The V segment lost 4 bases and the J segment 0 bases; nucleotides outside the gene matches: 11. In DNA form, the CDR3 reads TGTGCCAGCAGTTATCCAGGGGGCCCTCGGAATAGCAATCAGCCCCAGCATTTT. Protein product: CASSYPGGPRNSNQPQHF.

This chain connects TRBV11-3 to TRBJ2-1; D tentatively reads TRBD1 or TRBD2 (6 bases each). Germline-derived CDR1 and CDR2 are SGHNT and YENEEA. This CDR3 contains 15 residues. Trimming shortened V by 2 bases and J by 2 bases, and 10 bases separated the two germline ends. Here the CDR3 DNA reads TGTGCCAGCAGCTTATGGGGGGCAGCCTACAATGAGCAGTTCTTC. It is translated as CASSLWGAAYNEQFF.